This T cell receptor (beta chain) was retrieved from a study of blood T cell repertoires in COVID-19. Study-level background: The analysed material was cDNA or gDNA that came from T cells, B-cell-depleted T cells, or PBMCs.

Under the authors' procedure: Amplification from reference gene primers served as the basis for estimated nucleated cell counts. Sequencing was performed with immunoSEQ multiplex PCR; in TCRdb, only in-frame clones are kept and a portion is missing. The V and J calls and the clone size are those of that table, but D and trimming were determined from the DNA. The sample holds 100,000 to 120,000 clones, less than 75% seen once. The source material was peripheral blood. The clonotype comes from an older woman with acute or convalescent COVID-19.

Here the CDR3 DNA reads TGTGCCAGCAGTGATAGGACAGCTTCCTACGAGCAGTACTTC. Protein: CASSDRTASYEQYF. This chain uses TRBV28 with TRBJ2-7, with D possibly being TRBD1 (6 bases). Germline CDR1 MDHEN, CDR2 SYDVKM. The CDR3 sequence is 14 residues long. The germline V and J ends were trimmed by 5 bases and 1 base, with 12 bases remaining between them.